The rows below give T cell receptor beta chains drawn from one sample of a study of blood T cell repertoires in COVID-19. Assay: immunoSEQ multiplex PCR; the TCRdb copy retains only in-frame clones and omits some. The sample lists around 280,000 clones, around 85% occurring once. The sequenced sample consisted of PBMCs or T cells enriched from blood (not recorded which). Source of these receptors: a woman in her thirties or forties who had recovered from COVID-19. The CDR3 runs from the conserved cysteine through the conserved F or W. The order of the fields is clone size, J gene, D gene, V gene, CDR3 DNA, CDR3 protein. A D gene is named only where the DNA matches it firmly. Rows give clone size only sometimes, using once, few, many, or a class for an expanded clone.

clone_size: NA; j_call: TRBJ1-1; d_call: NA; v_call: TRBV28; cdr3_nt: TGTGCCAGCAGTCCACAGGGAAGGTACACTGAAGCTTTCTTT; cdr3_aa: CASSPQGRYTEAFF
clone_size: NA; j_call: TRBJ2-1; d_call: NA; v_call: TRBV28; cdr3_nt: TGTGCCATTTCGACAGGATACAATGAGCAGTTCTTC; cdr3_aa: CAISTGYNEQFF
clone_size: NA; j_call: TRBJ1-1; d_call: NA; v_call: TRBV4-3; cdr3_nt: TGCGCCAGCAGCCTTACCGGGGGGAACACTGAAGCTTTCTTT; cdr3_aa: CASSLTGGNTEAFF
clone_size: NA; j_call: TRBJ2-5; d_call: NA; v_call: TRBV7-2; cdr3_nt: TGTGCCAGCAGCTTAGGGGCAGGGGCCCAGCAAGAGACCCAGTACTTC; cdr3_aa: CASSLGAGAQQETQYF
clone_size: NA; j_call: TRBJ1-2; d_call: NA; v_call: TRBV24-1; cdr3_nt: TGTGCCACCAGTCCGGGACTGAGCTATGGCTACACCTTC; cdr3_aa: CATSPGLSYGYTF
clone_size: NA; j_call: TRBJ2-2; d_call: NA; v_call: TRBV4-1; cdr3_nt: TGCGCCAGCAGCCAAGCTCCTGGGGCTTACAACACCGGGGAGCTGTTTTTT; cdr3_aa: CASSQAPGAYNTGELFF
clone_size: NA; j_call: TRBJ2-1; d_call: NA; v_call: TRBV7-9; cdr3_nt: TGTGCCAGCAGCCTGCTTTTGGGACTTAACTCCTACAATGAGCAGTTCTTC; cdr3_aa: CASSLLLGLNSYNEQFF
clone_size: NA; j_call: TRBJ2-1; d_call: NA; v_call: TRBV18; cdr3_nt: TGTGCCAGCTCACTAGGACAGTCCAATGAGCAGTTCTTC; cdr3_aa: CASSLGQSNEQFF
clone_size: NA; j_call: TRBJ2-2; d_call: NA; v_call: TRBV5-4; cdr3_nt: TGTGCCAGCAGCTTGCAAAGAGGGAACACCGGGGAGCTGTTTTTT; cdr3_aa: CASSLQRGNTGELFF
clone_size: NA; j_call: TRBJ2-1; d_call: TRBD2; v_call: TRBV7-3; cdr3_nt: TGTGCCAGCAGACCTGGTGGACTAGCGGGAGAAAATGAGCAGTTCTTC; cdr3_aa: CASRPGGLAGENEQFF
clone_size: NA; j_call: TRBJ2-3; d_call: NA; v_call: TRBV7-9; cdr3_nt: TGTGCCAGCAGCTTGCGTGGGGAGGGCACAGATACGCAGTATTTT; cdr3_aa: CASSLRGEGTDTQYF
clone_size: NA; j_call: TRBJ2-3; d_call: NA; v_call: TRBV27; cdr3_nt: TGTGCCAGCAGTTTGCGGGGAGGCACAGATACGCAGTATTTT; cdr3_aa: CASSLRGGTDTQYF
clone_size: NA; j_call: TRBJ2-3; d_call: NA; v_call: TRBV28; cdr3_nt: TGTGCCAGCAGCCTGGACTATGCCAGCACAGATACGCAGTATTTT; cdr3_aa: CASSLDYASTDTQYF
clone_size: NA; j_call: TRBJ2-2; d_call: TRBD1; v_call: TRBV7-9; cdr3_nt: TGTGCCAGCAGCCGACAGGGTAGTAACACCGGGGAGCTGTTTTTT; cdr3_aa: CASSRQGSNTGELFF
clone_size: NA; j_call: TRBJ1-1; d_call: NA; v_call: TRBV7-2; cdr3_nt: TGTGCCAGCAGCTTAGGGTCGGGAGGGTCCCCTCTTAAAGCTTTCTTT; cdr3_aa: CASSLGSGGSPLKAFF
clone_size: NA; j_call: TRBJ1-4; d_call: TRBD1; v_call: TRBV20-1; cdr3_nt: TGCAGTGCTAGTACAGGGGGCAGTAATGAAAAACTGTTTTTT; cdr3_aa: CSASTGGSNEKLFF
clone_size: few; j_call: TRBJ2-1; d_call: TRBD2; v_call: TRBV4-3; cdr3_nt: TGCGCCAGCAGCCAAGAGTCGTTTAGCGGGAGTTGGGTTGAGCAGTTCTTC; cdr3_aa: CASSQESFSGSWVEQFF